Listed below are T cell receptor beta chains from one sample, sequenced in a study of human T cells and chemical hapten exposure. TCRdb itself ran the RACE reads through MiXCR, one entry per CDR3 protein. The table records 300,000 to 350,000 distinct CDR3 sequences, about 7% of them present only once. The sample in question was whole blood, obtained in connection with sensitization to the hapten diphenylcyclopropenone (DPC). The source is a woman under 30 with alopecia areata. Some clones in this sample may be carry-over from other donors' samples. Both conserved end residues are trimmed from each CDR3. A D gene is named only where the DNA matches it firmly. Expanded clones are given a class, and other clones once, few, many or no size at all.

cdr3_aa: ASSLPVQDTQY
d_call: NA
v_call: TRBV7-2
j_call: TRBJ2-3
clone_size: few

cdr3_aa: ASSSGPSAYGYT
d_call: NA
v_call: TRBV10-2
j_call: TRBJ1-2
clone_size: many

cdr3_aa: ASSLGDVNADTQY
d_call: NA
v_call: TRBV5-1
j_call: TRBJ2-3
clone_size: NA

cdr3_aa: SARDPGSDTQY
d_call: NA
v_call: TRBV20-1
j_call: TRBJ2-3
clone_size: NA

cdr3_aa: ASSPDRVNSPLH
d_call: TRBD1
v_call: TRBV4-2
j_call: TRBJ1-6
clone_size: few

cdr3_aa: ASSSGRLAPALGTGELF
d_call: TRBD2
v_call: TRBV11-2
j_call: TRBJ2-2
clone_size: few

cdr3_aa: ASSSRQGISYGYT
d_call: TRBD1
v_call: TRBV13
j_call: TRBJ1-2
clone_size: many

cdr3_aa: ASSQVSKQGWDEQF
d_call: TRBD1
v_call: TRBV4-1
j_call: TRBJ2-1
clone_size: many

cdr3_aa: ASSFGTGPNTEAF
d_call: TRBD1
v_call: TRBV28
j_call: TRBJ1-1
clone_size: NA

cdr3_aa: ASSLTTGQGQPQH
d_call: NA
v_call: TRBV12-3/TRBV12-4
j_call: TRBJ1-5
clone_size: many

cdr3_aa: ASSSEVSGQGGFSNQPQH
d_call: TRBD1
v_call: TRBV27
j_call: TRBJ1-5
clone_size: few

cdr3_aa: ASSLEMGHLSGANVLT
d_call: NA
v_call: TRBV5-1
j_call: TRBJ2-6
clone_size: NA

cdr3_aa: ASSLGTAPNEKLF
d_call: NA
v_call: TRBV5-1
j_call: TRBJ1-4
clone_size: NA

cdr3_aa: ASSLSRGLSVNEQF
d_call: TRBD1
v_call: TRBV7-8
j_call: TRBJ2-1
clone_size: few

cdr3_aa: ASSLRTAQETQY
d_call: NA
v_call: TRBV18
j_call: TRBJ2-5
clone_size: many

cdr3_aa: AAQQGVKNEQY
d_call: TRBD1
v_call: TRBV6-5
j_call: TRBJ2-7
clone_size: NA

cdr3_aa: ASSLNGGGYGYT
d_call: NA
v_call: TRBV12-3/TRBV12-4
j_call: TRBJ1-2
clone_size: NA

cdr3_aa: ASSPQLAGGFQETQY
d_call: TRBD2
v_call: TRBV7-2
j_call: TRBJ2-5
clone_size: NA

cdr3_aa: ASSYPENTEAF
d_call: NA
v_call: TRBV6-2/TRBV6-3
j_call: TRBJ1-1
clone_size: NA

cdr3_aa: ASSTQDSLGGSPLH
d_call: NA
v_call: TRBV2
j_call: TRBJ1-6
clone_size: NA

cdr3_aa: ASSESGGTEAF
d_call: NA
v_call: TRBV6-1
j_call: TRBJ1-1
clone_size: NA

cdr3_aa: ASSVFGATGANVLT
d_call: NA
v_call: TRBV9
j_call: TRBJ2-6
clone_size: few

cdr3_aa: ASSPSSGGATDTQY
d_call: TRBD2
v_call: TRBV4-2
j_call: TRBJ2-3
clone_size: many

cdr3_aa: ASSTSGGYNEQF
d_call: TRBD2
v_call: TRBV28
j_call: TRBJ2-1
clone_size: many

cdr3_aa: ASSSDFSGNTIY
d_call: NA
v_call: TRBV11-2
j_call: TRBJ1-3
clone_size: few

cdr3_aa: ASSAGQFDQPQH
d_call: TRBD1
v_call: TRBV5-6
j_call: TRBJ1-5
clone_size: few

cdr3_aa: ASSPVPRTSRGEHGYT
d_call: NA
v_call: TRBV4-2
j_call: TRBJ1-2
clone_size: few

cdr3_aa: ASSPRPRTGMNTEAF
d_call: TRBD1
v_call: TRBV7-8
j_call: TRBJ1-1
clone_size: few

cdr3_aa: ASTPGRGPYGYT
d_call: TRBD1
v_call: TRBV6-5
j_call: TRBJ1-2
clone_size: NA

cdr3_aa: ASSLAGTSFSDTQY
d_call: TRBD2
v_call: TRBV5-1
j_call: TRBJ2-3
clone_size: NA

cdr3_aa: SARTGAMNTEAF
d_call: TRBD1
v_call: TRBV20-1
j_call: TRBJ1-1
clone_size: few

cdr3_aa: ASSTFRDLTKNIQY
d_call: NA
v_call: TRBV21-1
j_call: TRBJ2-4
clone_size: NA

cdr3_aa: ASSQDPAGSGNTIY
d_call: NA
v_call: TRBV4-3
j_call: TRBJ1-3
clone_size: few

cdr3_aa: ASSLQGFQETQS
d_call: NA
v_call: TRBV27
j_call: TRBJ2-5
clone_size: NA

cdr3_aa: ASSPLRGSEQY
d_call: NA
v_call: TRBV14
j_call: TRBJ2-7
clone_size: NA

cdr3_aa: ASSSAPDSEAF
d_call: NA
v_call: TRBV7-2
j_call: TRBJ1-1
clone_size: NA

cdr3_aa: ASTVDYTYNEQF
d_call: NA
v_call: TRBV27
j_call: TRBJ2-1
clone_size: many

cdr3_aa: ATSERPVASTDTQY
d_call: NA
v_call: TRBV24-1
j_call: TRBJ2-3
clone_size: NA

cdr3_aa: ASSHLAEDPYEQY
d_call: NA
v_call: TRBV4-1
j_call: TRBJ2-7
clone_size: many

cdr3_aa: ASSEGKGLAKYNEQF
d_call: TRBD2
v_call: TRBV2
j_call: TRBJ2-1
clone_size: NA

cdr3_aa: ASSLVLAGGHYEQY
d_call: TRBD2
v_call: TRBV5-4
j_call: TRBJ2-7
clone_size: few

cdr3_aa: ASSYRAGQETQY
d_call: NA
v_call: TRBV6-2/TRBV6-3
j_call: TRBJ2-5
clone_size: few

cdr3_aa: ASSVWMNTEAF
d_call: NA
v_call: TRBV9
j_call: TRBJ1-1
clone_size: NA

cdr3_aa: ASSRSGGEADTQY
d_call: TRBD2
v_call: TRBV5-1
j_call: TRBJ2-3
clone_size: many

cdr3_aa: ASRVRDRGHSPLH
d_call: NA
v_call: TRBV12-2
j_call: TRBJ1-6
clone_size: NA

cdr3_aa: ASRGHGSMNTEAF
d_call: NA
v_call: TRBV6-2/TRBV6-3
j_call: TRBJ1-1
clone_size: NA

cdr3_aa: ASSLGEVAGNTIY
d_call: NA
v_call: TRBV7-9
j_call: TRBJ1-3
clone_size: few

cdr3_aa: ASSQLAGDTDTQY
d_call: TRBD2
v_call: TRBV6-4
j_call: TRBJ2-3
clone_size: many

cdr3_aa: SVRGTGLQPQH
d_call: TRBD1
v_call: TRBV29-1
j_call: TRBJ1-5
clone_size: many

cdr3_aa: ASSTGQGRNEQF
d_call: TRBD1
v_call: TRBV19
j_call: TRBJ2-1
clone_size: many

cdr3_aa: ASSALQAPSTDTQY
d_call: NA
v_call: TRBV6-5
j_call: TRBJ2-3
clone_size: NA

cdr3_aa: ASSSDRSLYEQY
d_call: NA
v_call: TRBV6-5
j_call: TRBJ2-7
clone_size: many

cdr3_aa: ASTPPGQVVGAPLH
d_call: NA
v_call: TRBV6-6
j_call: TRBJ1-6
clone_size: few

cdr3_aa: ASSPQSAMNTEAF
d_call: NA
v_call: TRBV7-2
j_call: TRBJ1-1
clone_size: NA